This entry concerns a single TCR beta chain. The data derive from a study of shared clonotypes between healthy human individuals. Study overall: Donors had three CD4 naive, three CD4 memory, two CD8 naive and one CD8 memory plate apiece.

Germline assignment: CDR1 MDHEN and CDR2 SYDVKM. This CDR3 contains 17 residues. V was clipped by 6 bases and J by 11 bases; unmatched bases: 24. Sequencing was performed with immunoSEQ multiplex PCR; in TCRdb, only in-frame clones are kept and a portion is missing. The sample has approximately 2,300,000 clones, roughly 90% seen once; the top ten hold roughly 0.34%. Source material: naive CD4+ T cells from PBMCs. Subset in this sample: CD45RA+ positively selected. This chain connects TRBV28 to TRBJ1-1; 7 bases map to TRBD1. This receptor was obtained from a man aged 18 to 29 in good health. Some clones in this sample may be carry-over from other donors' samples. CDR3 sequence (DNA): TGTGCCAGCAGCTTGACGTCGACAGGGAAAGTTTCATCGGGGGCTTTCTTT. Protein sequence: CASSLTSTGKVSSGAFF.